The 6 T cell receptor beta chains below come from one sample, sequenced in a study of tumor-infiltrating lymphocytes in primary liver carcinoma. Co-extraction of RNA and DNA was performed on about 19-31 mg of unsorted bulk tissue. Constant-region priming of 500 to 550 ng total RNA yielded TCR beta cDNA. For TCR beta, libraries were produced by three nested multiplex PCR rounds using slightly modified ARM-PCR. The study ran its first two PCR rounds for nine to ten cycles each, using TRBV1-TRBV30 forward primers and a C-beta reverse primer. TCRdb used MiXCR to reprocess the multiplex PCR reads, holding one entry per CDR3 protein. The sample carries more than 60,000 distinct CDR3 sequences, 55% to 75% recorded once. The sample consisted of liver tumor tissue from sampling region 4. Subset of the sample: tumor region T4, right-lateral pole. The origin of the receptors is a man aged 35-49 years with primary liver carcinoma and hepatitis B virus infection.

V gene TRBV11-2 combines with J gene TRBJ2-2, with 7 positions matching TRBD2. The CDR3 covers 17 residues. Germline lookup yields CDR1 SGHAT and CDR2 FQNNGV. The DNA for the CDR3 is TGTACCAACAGCGCGGGGCTAGCGGTCTCCCCGGCCGGGGAGCTGTTTTTT. Translated: CTNSAGLAVSPAGELFF.

This clonotype appeared a few times. Since a much larger clone is just one base distant, this may be a read error. This chain connects TRBV6-4 to TRBJ2-1; TRBD1 aligns across 9 bases. The length of the CDR3 is 14 residues. V trimming: 7 bases; J trimming: 6 bases; junction bases outside the gene matches: 7. Germline assignment: CDR1 MRHNA and CDR2 SNTAGT. This chain's CDR3 is CASKPGQGFNEQFF. The CDR3 DNA sequence: TGTGCCAGCAAACCGGGACAGGGCTTCAATGAGCAGTTCTTC.

Comment on this clonotype: This could be a read error, since a much larger clone is one nucleotide away. V and J are TRBV12-3 or TRBV12-4 and TRBJ2-4, with 8 bases matching TRBD1. J was trimmed by 7 bases and V by 10 bases; bases with no gene match: 12. There are 14 residues in the CDR3. The CDR3 nucleotides are TGTGCCAACATTTTGCAGGGGGCGTCGAACATTCAGTACTTC. Translation gives CANILQGASNIQYF.

Ten or more counts support this clonotype. The V call is TRBV28, the J call TRBJ1-2, with 12 bases fitting TRBD1. The CDR3 runs 14 residues. Losses at the gene ends were 6 bases for V and 3 bases for J; bases not matched to a gene: 2. Germline V gene lookup returns CDR1 MDHEN and CDR2 SYDVKM. The CDR3: CASRGQGADYGYTF. The DNA of the CDR3 is TGTGCCAGCAGGGGACAGGGGGCAGACTATGGCTACACCTTC.

V gene TRBV5-1 combines with J gene TRBJ2-2, with 11 bases identical to TRBD1. With 3 bases clipped from V and 9 bases from J, the junction kept 4 bases outside the gene matches. The CDR3 is 14 residues long. Per germline, CDR1 SGHRS and CDR2 YFSETQ. The CDR3 is CASSWGQGVRELFF. The CDR3 DNA reads TGCGCCAGCAGCTGGGGACAGGGGGTCAGGGAGCTGTTTTTT.

This clonotype was observed at least ten times. The rearrangement links TRBV6-2 or TRBV6-3 to TRBJ2-1; TRBD2 matches at 11 bases. J gave up 5 bases and V 4 bases, and 4 bases lay outside the gene matches. This CDR3 contains 15 residues. CDR1 is MNHEY and CDR2 is SVGEGT in the germline V gene. Here the CDR3 DNA reads TGTGCCAGCAGTTTAGCGGGAGGGCCCGACAATGAGCAGTTCTTC. Encoded protein: CASSLAGGPDNEQFF.